This T cell receptor beta chain was observed in a study of T cells in Graves' hyperthyroidism and ophthalmopathy. Ten or more counts support this clonotype. Its antigen is as yet unknown. Study-wide results and limits: Researchers found most expanded thyroid clonotypes above 0.001 in blood as well.

Germline assignment: CDR1 SEHNR and CDR2 FQNEAQ (reference sequence). Trimming took off 8 bases at V and 1 base at J, with 7 bases between the two ends. This CDR3 spans 12 amino acids. The patients, who ranged from 18 to 65 in age, presented with newly diagnosed hyperthyroidism lasting under 2 months. Patients were excluded because of uncontrolled infection, other autoimmune disease, pregnancy or lactation. Clinical symptoms, serum thyroxine and TRAb, thyroid ultrasound and orbital computed tomography were used for the diagnoses. Regions amplified from RNA transcripts were the TCR beta CDR3 regions. An initial round of RT-PCR targeting the TCR CDR3 relied on the HTBI primer set. TCRdb ran MiXCR on the multiplex PCR reads and lists one entry per CDR3 protein. The sample consists of hundreds of thousands of distinct CDR3 sequences, approximately 15% of them appearing once.

The material sequenced was blood. The J gene is TRBJ2-3, the V gene TRBV7-9; D not certain. This clonotype was obtained from a woman between 18 and 29 years old with Graves' hyperthyroidism. The CDR3 nucleotides read TGTGCCAGCCTCCGCGGCACAGATACGCAGTATTTT. This sequence encodes CASLRGTDTQYF.